A selection of T cell receptor beta chains follows, all from one sample in a study of T cell changes during pregnancy in multiple sclerosis. Data came from immunoSEQ multiplex PCR; TCRdb stores just in-frame clones and leaves some out. The table includes approximately 100,000 clones, about 89% detected once. Sequenced here: peripheral blood, sampled after pregnancy. These receptors all come from a female donor with multiple sclerosis, enrolled in a pregnancy study. Both conserved end residues are part of each CDR3. Fields, in order: V gene, clone size, D gene, J gene, CDR3 length, CDR3 DNA, CDR3 protein. D genes are given only for firm matches. Clone sizes are given selectively: once, few, many, or a class where the clone is expanded.

V: TRBV27; size: NA; D: NA; J: TRBJ2-5; length: 15; DNA: TGTGCCAGCGGCGATACGTCGGGACAACAAGAGACCCAGTACTTC; CDR3: CASGDTSGQQETQYF
V: TRBV5-8; size: NA; D: NA; J: TRBJ1-2; length: 13; DNA: TGTGCCAGCGGAGCCTCGGTCCACTATGGCTACACCTTC; CDR3: CASGASVHYGYTF
V: TRBV4-1; size: NA; D: TRBD2; J: TRBJ2-2; length: 16; DNA: TGCGCCAGCAGCTACAGTACTAGCGAGAACACCGGGGAGCTGTTTTTT; CDR3: CASSYSTSENTGELFF
V: TRBV2; size: NA; D: TRBD2; J: TRBJ2-7; length: 17; DNA: TGTGCCAGCAGTTTAATAAAATGGACTAGCGGGGGTTCCGAGCAGTACTTC; CDR3: CASSLIKWTSGGSEQYF
V: TRBV20-1; size: NA; D: NA; J: TRBJ1-1; length: 11; DNA: TGCAGTGCTAGAGATCAGGTGGTAGAATTCTTT; CDR3: CSARDQVVEFF
V: TRBV14; size: NA; D: NA; J: TRBJ1-2; length: 14; DNA: TGTGCCAGCAGCGACCTTGGGGAGGACTATGGCTACACCTTC; CDR3: CASSDLGEDYGYTF
V: TRBV5-8; size: NA; D: NA; J: TRBJ2-7; length: 12; DNA: TGTGCCAGTCGAATTAGCGAGCTCGAGCAGTACTTC; CDR3: CASRISELEQYF
V: TRBV6-5; size: few; D: TRBD1; J: TRBJ1-2; length: 13; DNA: TGTGCCAGCAGTGAGGACAGGGCCTATGGCTACACCTTC; CDR3: CASSEDRAYGYTF
V: TRBV5-1; size: NA; D: TRBD1; J: TRBJ1-1; length: 15; DNA: TGCGCCAGCAGCTTGGAGTGGCAGGGGGTGACTGAAGCTTTCTTT; CDR3: CASSLEWQGVTEAFF
V: TRBV4-1; size: few; D: TRBD1; J: TRBJ1-5; length: 15; DNA: TGCGCCAGCAGCCAAACGGGACAGTTCAATCAGCCCCAGCATTTT; CDR3: CASSQTGQFNQPQHF
V: TRBV5-5; size: NA; D: NA; J: TRBJ2-5; length: 16; DNA: TGTGCCAGCAGCTTGGTGTGGGGGGGCCGAAGAGAGACCCAGTACTTC; CDR3: CASSLVWGGRRETQYF
V: TRBV7-6; size: NA; D: NA; J: TRBJ2-3; length: 16; DNA: TGTGCCAGCAGCTCCCGTCCCGGTCCCCTCACAGATACGCAGTATTTT; CDR3: CASSSRPGPLTDTQYF
V: TRBV9; size: NA; D: NA; J: TRBJ2-3; length: 17; DNA: TGTGCCAGCAGCTCCCAAGTGGGCAGCAGGATCACAGATACGCAGTATTTT; CDR3: CASSSQVGSRITDTQYF
V: TRBV5-1; size: NA; D: TRBD2; J: TRBJ2-5; length: 16; DNA: TGCGCCAGCCGGGGGCCTAGCGGGGGGGCCTTGGAGACCCAGTACTTC; CDR3: CASRGPSGGALETQYF
V: TRBV18; size: NA; D: NA; J: TRBJ2-7; length: 14; DNA: TGTGCCAGCTCATCCCGGGACAACTCCTACGAGCAGTACTTC; CDR3: CASSSRDNSYEQYF
V: TRBV6-5; size: NA; D: TRBD1; J: TRBJ2-1; length: 16; DNA: TGTGCCAGCAGTTACCTGGGACAGGGCTCCTACAATGAGCAGTTCTTC; CDR3: CASSYLGQGSYNEQFF
V: TRBV2; size: NA; D: NA; J: TRBJ2-5; length: 14; DNA: TGTGCCAGCAGTGTACAGGGCGTAGGTGAGACCCAGTACTTC; CDR3: CASSVQGVGETQYF
V: TRBV19; size: NA; D: TRBD1; J: TRBJ2-3; length: 13; DNA: TGTGCCAGTCTGAGGGGGCCAGGGGATACGCAGTATTTT; CDR3: CASLRGPGDTQYF
V: TRBV2; size: few; D: NA; J: TRBJ1-2; length: 12; DNA: TGTGCCAGCATCCGGGGTGCGGGGGGCTACACCTTC; CDR3: CASIRGAGGYTF
V: TRBV7-9; size: NA; D: NA; J: TRBJ1-2; length: 14; DNA: TGTGCCAGCACACTTGCTGCGATTATCGGGGGCTACACCTTC; CDR3: CASTLAAIIGGYTF
V: TRBV6-1; size: once; D: NA; J: TRBJ1-3; length: 15; DNA: TGTGCCAGCAGTGTGGAGGGAATCTCTGGAAACACCATATATTTT; CDR3: CASSVEGISGNTIYF
V: TRBV5-1; size: NA; D: NA; J: TRBJ1-1; length: 12; DNA: TGCGCCAGCAGCTTGGTAGGGAGAGAAGCTTTCTTT; CDR3: CASSLVGREAFF
V: TRBV4-1; size: NA; D: TRBD1; J: TRBJ2-4; length: 17; DNA: TGCGCCAGCAGCCAAGCACGAGAGGGGGCGGCCAAAAACATTCAGTACTTC; CDR3: CASSQAREGAAKNIQYF
V: TRBV27; size: once; D: NA; J: TRBJ2-7; length: 11; DNA: TGTGCCGCAGGTAGGGAGTACGAGCAGTACTTC; CDR3: CAAGREYEQYF
V: TRBV7-2; size: NA; D: NA; J: TRBJ2-5; length: 14; DNA: TGTGCCAGCAGCTTAGTGCCAGGGGACGAGACCCAGTACTTC; CDR3: CASSLVPGDETQYF
V: TRBV6-1; size: NA; D: NA; J: TRBJ1-2; length: 14; DNA: TGTGCCAGCAGTGAAGAAGGCACAGGGTATGGCTACACCTTC; CDR3: CASSEEGTGYGYTF
V: TRBV5-1; size: NA; D: NA; J: TRBJ2-5; length: 13; DNA: TGCGCCAGCAGCTTGGGGCAGGAAGAGACCCAGTACTTC; CDR3: CASSLGQEETQYF
V: TRBV6-5; size: NA; D: TRBD1; J: TRBJ2-3; length: 14; DNA: TGTGCCAGCAGTTTAGGGGGCGCAACAGATACGCAGTATTTT; CDR3: CASSLGGATDTQYF
V: TRBV4-1; size: NA; D: TRBD2; J: TRBJ2-5; length: 14; DNA: TGCGCCAGCAGCCATCTAGCGGGGAGAGAGACCCAGTACTTC; CDR3: CASSHLAGRETQYF
V: TRBV5-8; size: NA; D: TRBD1; J: TRBJ2-7; length: 15; DNA: TGTGCCAGCAGCCGTCAGCTACAGGGGGCTACCGGGCAGTACTTC; CDR3: CASSRQLQGATGQYF
V: TRBV25-1; size: NA; D: TRBD1; J: TRBJ1-5; length: 18; DNA: TGTGCCAGCAGTCGGGCCCCGGGACAGGGTAACTCGGGTCAGCCCCAGCATTTT; CDR3: CASSRAPGQGNSGQPQHF
V: TRBV15; size: once; D: NA; J: TRBJ2-2; length: 14; DNA: TGTGCCACCAAGTACAGTCCGGGATCCGGGGAGCTGTTTTTT; CDR3: CATKYSPGSGELFF
V: TRBV7-8; size: once; D: NA; J: TRBJ2-5; length: 13; DNA: TGTGCCAGCAGCTTAATTAGGGGTCAGACCCAGTACTTC; CDR3: CASSLIRGQTQYF
V: TRBV6-1; size: NA; D: NA; J: TRBJ1-5; length: 13; DNA: TGTGCCAGCAGTGAATCCACTTATCAGCCCCAGCATTTT; CDR3: CASSESTYQPQHF
V: TRBV5-6; size: NA; D: TRBD1; J: TRBJ2-5; length: 17; DNA: TGTGCCAGCAGCCCCCAGACAGGGGGCAAGAAACAAGAGACCCAGTACTTC; CDR3: CASSPQTGGKKQETQYF
V: TRBV14; size: NA; D: TRBD2; J: TRBJ2-5; length: 16; DNA: TGTGCCAGCAGCCGTAGACTAGCGGGGGGGCAAGAGACCCAGTACTTC; CDR3: CASSRRLAGGQETQYF
V: TRBV14; size: once; D: NA; J: TRBJ1-6; length: 12; DNA: TGTGCCAGCAGCCAGGCTTGGTCACCCCTCCACTTT; CDR3: CASSQAWSPLHF
V: TRBV4-1; size: NA; D: TRBD1; J: TRBJ2-6; length: 18; DNA: TGCGCCAGCAGCCCGACAGGGTTAGCCCTCTCTGGGGCCAACGTCCTGACTTTC; CDR3: CASSPTGLALSGANVLTF
V: TRBV11-3; size: NA; D: TRBD1; J: TRBJ2-1; length: 13; DNA: TGTGCCAGCAGCCTACAGGGGCGAATTGAGCAGTTCTTC; CDR3: CASSLQGRIEQFF
V: TRBV7-9; size: once; D: NA; J: TRBJ2-1; length: 13; DNA: TGTGCCAGCAGCTTAGAACAGGGCTTAGGGCAGTTCTTC; CDR3: CASSLEQGLGQFF
V: TRBV7-9; size: NA; D: TRBD1; J: TRBJ2-7; length: 13; DNA: TGTGCCAGCAGCTTCGGGACAGGGGGCGAGCAGTACTTC; CDR3: CASSFGTGGEQYF
V: TRBV5-6; size: NA; D: NA; J: TRBJ2-2; length: 12; DNA: TGTGCCAGCAGCTGGGGGGCCGGGGAGCTGTTTTTT; CDR3: CASSWGAGELFF
V: TRBV9; size: NA; D: NA; J: TRBJ1-4; length: 13; DNA: TGTGCCAGCACCGGAGGGGGGGGTGAAAAACTGTTTTTT; CDR3: CASTGGGGEKLFF
V: TRBV11-2; size: NA; D: TRBD1; J: TRBJ2-5; length: 11; DNA: TGTGCCAGCTCGGACAGGGGGACCCAGTACTTC; CDR3: CASSDRGTQYF
V: TRBV10-3; size: NA; D: NA; J: TRBJ2-5; length: 15; DNA: TGTGCCATCAGTGGAGCGGGCGACCAGCCGGGGACCCAGTACTTC; CDR3: CAISGAGDQPGTQYF
V: TRBV10-3; size: NA; D: NA; J: TRBJ2-1; length: 15; DNA: TGTGCCACCCTCGTGGGCTCTACAGGGTCGGATGAGCAGTTCTTC; CDR3: CATLVGSTGSDEQFF
V: TRBV6-1; size: NA; D: NA; J: TRBJ2-5; length: 13; DNA: TGTGCCAGCAGTGATACACAGCAAGAGACCCAGTACTTC; CDR3: CASSDTQQETQYF
V: TRBV9; size: NA; D: NA; J: TRBJ2-7; length: 14; DNA: TGTGCCAGCGGGAGGACAGGAGAGCCCTACGAGCAGTACTTC; CDR3: CASGRTGEPYEQYF